Below, 8 T cell receptor beta chains from the same sample are listed, as sequenced in a study of blood T cell repertoires in COVID-19 (dated by TCRdb to the early 2020s). The library relied on the immunoSEQ multiplex PCR assay. TCRdb limited this immuneACCESS table to in-frame rearrangements with V and J called. A share of clones is missing; checked studies link under half to unresolved V genes, and the rest is unexplained. The sample includes approximately 300,000 clones, with around 89% observed a single time. About 6.8% of the sample comes from the top ten. The specimen was peripheral blood. The receptors come from a man aged 18-30 years who had recovered from COVID-19.

V gene TRBV10-3 combines with J gene TRBJ2-1; 10 nucleotides align to TRBD2. Per the germline V gene, CDR1 is ENHRY and CDR2 is SYGVKD. CDR3 length: 17 residues. V lost 2 bases and J lost 8; bases outside the gene matches: 12. CDR3 nucleotides: TGTGCCATCAGTGAGGTTGTGGCTAGCGGGAGCCGCGATGAGCAGTTCTTC. Protein product: CAISEVVASGSRDEQFF.

This chain connects TRBV2 to TRBJ2-7, with TRBD1 matching over 10 bases. The CDR3 totals 13 residues. Germline values: CDR1 SNHLY, CDR2 FYNNEI. The trim removed 6 bases at V and 5 bases at J, leaving 4 bases unmatched. The chain's CDR3 is CASSGTGEHEQYF. Written as DNA, the CDR3 is TGTGCCAGCAGCGGGACAGGGGAACACGAGCAGTACTTC.

The J gene is TRBJ2-7, the V gene TRBV3-1 (or the pseudogene TRBV3-2); the D is unclear. V lost 0 bases and J 3 bases, leaving 9 bases between the germline ends. Germline V gene data show CDR1 as LGHDT and CDR2 as YNNKEL (reference sequence). This CDR3 comprises 14 residues. The CDR3 reads CASSQDHSYYEQYF. The CDR3 DNA is TGTGCCAGCAGCCAAGATCACAGCTACTACGAGCAGTACTTC.

The V call is TRBV30, the J call TRBJ2-3; 8 bases match TRBD1. The CDR3 contains 13 residues. Germline V lookup: CDR1 GTSNPN, CDR2 SVGIG (reference sequence). The trim removed 2 bases at V and 5 bases at J, leaving 3 bases unmatched. In DNA, the CDR3 is TGTGCCTGGAGTTTCGGACAGGGAGATACGCAGTATTTT. It is translated as CAWSFGQGDTQYF.

The V call is TRBV6-1, the J call TRBJ1-5, with a weak D call TRBD1 (6 bases). Trimming took off 6 bases at V and 6 bases at J, with 15 bases between the two ends. The CDR3 spans 14 residues. Germline-derived CDR1 and CDR2 are MNHNS and SASEGT. For the CDR3, the DNA is TGTGCCAGCAGAACTCAGGGGATGGGTCAGCCCCAGCATTTT. Translating gives CASRTQGMGQPQHF.

The chain uses TRBV27 and TRBJ1-1; TRBD1 aligns across 10 bases. V was pared by 5 bases and J by 0 bases, with 6 bases of the junction left unmatched. The CDR3 has 16 amino acids. From germline, CDR1 is MNHEY and CDR2 SMNVEV (reference sequence). CDR3 DNA: TGTGCCAGCAGTCCCGGGACAGGGGCAATGAACACTGAAGCTTTCTTT. Amino acid sequence: CASSPGTGAMNTEAFF.

The chain joins TRBV5-1 to TRBJ2-5, with 8 bases that match TRBD1. Per germline, CDR1 SGHRS and CDR2 YFSETQ. J gave up 4 bases and V 2 bases, and 7 bases lay outside the gene matches. This CDR3 has 15 residues. The CDR3 is CASSLGTGPRETQYF. In nucleotides, the CDR3 is TGCGCCAGCAGCTTAGGGACAGGACCCCGAGAGACCCAGTACTTC.

This chain uses TRBV7-2 with TRBJ1-2; D may be TRBD1 (5 bases). The CDR3 is 15 amino acids. In germline, CDR1 is SGHTA, CDR2 FQGNSA. The V end was cut by 0 bases, the J end by 5 bases, with 13 bases between. The CDR3 DNA reads as TGTGCCAGCAGCTTAGCCCCGGGGGAAGGGTATGGCTACACCTTC. Translation gives CASSLAPGEGYGYTF.